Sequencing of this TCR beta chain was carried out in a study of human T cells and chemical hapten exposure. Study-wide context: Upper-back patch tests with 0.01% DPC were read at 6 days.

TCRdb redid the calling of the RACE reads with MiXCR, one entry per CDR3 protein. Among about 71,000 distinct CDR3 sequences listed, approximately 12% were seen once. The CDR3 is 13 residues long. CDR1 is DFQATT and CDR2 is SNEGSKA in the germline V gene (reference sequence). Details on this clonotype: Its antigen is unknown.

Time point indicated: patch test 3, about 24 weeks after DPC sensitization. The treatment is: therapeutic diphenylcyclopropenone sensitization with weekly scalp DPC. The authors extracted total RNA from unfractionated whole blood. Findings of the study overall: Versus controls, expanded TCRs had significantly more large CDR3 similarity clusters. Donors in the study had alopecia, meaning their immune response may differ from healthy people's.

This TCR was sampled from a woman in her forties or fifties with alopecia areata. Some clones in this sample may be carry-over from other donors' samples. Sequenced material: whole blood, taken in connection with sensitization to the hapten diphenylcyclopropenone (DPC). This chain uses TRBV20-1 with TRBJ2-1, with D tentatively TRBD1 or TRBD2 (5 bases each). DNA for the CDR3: TGCAGCTGCAGGGACCCCCTTTACAATGAGCAGTTCTTC. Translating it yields CSCRDPLYNEQFF.